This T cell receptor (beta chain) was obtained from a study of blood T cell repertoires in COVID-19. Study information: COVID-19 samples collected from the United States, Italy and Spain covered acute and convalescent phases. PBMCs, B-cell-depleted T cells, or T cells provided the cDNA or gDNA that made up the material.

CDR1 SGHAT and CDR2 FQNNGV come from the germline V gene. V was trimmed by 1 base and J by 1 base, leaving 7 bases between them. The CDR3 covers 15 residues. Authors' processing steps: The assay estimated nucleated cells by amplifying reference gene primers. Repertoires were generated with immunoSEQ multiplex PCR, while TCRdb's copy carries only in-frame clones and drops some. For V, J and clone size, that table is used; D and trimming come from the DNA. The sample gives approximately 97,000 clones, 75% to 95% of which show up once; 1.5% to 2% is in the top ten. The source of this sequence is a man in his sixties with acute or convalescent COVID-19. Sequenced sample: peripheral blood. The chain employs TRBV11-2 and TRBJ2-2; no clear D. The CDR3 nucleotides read TGTGCCAGCAGCTTAGGGGCCCGGAACACCGGGGAGCTGTTTTTT. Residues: CASSLGARNTGELFF. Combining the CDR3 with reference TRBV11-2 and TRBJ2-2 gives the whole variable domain EAGVAQSPRYKIIEKRQSVAFWCNPISGHATLYWYQQILGQGPKLLIQFQNNGVVDDSQLPKDRFSAERLKGVDSTLKIQPAKLEDSAVYLCASSLGARNTGELFFGEGSRLTVL.